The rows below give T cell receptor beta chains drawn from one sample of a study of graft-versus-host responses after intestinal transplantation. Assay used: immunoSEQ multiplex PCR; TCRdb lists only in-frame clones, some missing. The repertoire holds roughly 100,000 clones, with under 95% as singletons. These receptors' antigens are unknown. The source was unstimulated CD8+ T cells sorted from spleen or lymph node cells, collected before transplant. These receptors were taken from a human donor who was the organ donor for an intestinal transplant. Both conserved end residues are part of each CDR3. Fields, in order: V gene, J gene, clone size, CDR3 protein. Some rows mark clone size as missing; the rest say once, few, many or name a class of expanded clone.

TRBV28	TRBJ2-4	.	CASSFERLDRDIQYF
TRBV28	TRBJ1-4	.	CATPFPGQGATLNEKLFF
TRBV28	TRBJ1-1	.	CASSLSQNEAFF
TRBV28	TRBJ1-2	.	CASRTGIDYTF
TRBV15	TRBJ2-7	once	CATSRDSLTYYEQYF
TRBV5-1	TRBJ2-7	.	CASSLVGGTYYEQYF
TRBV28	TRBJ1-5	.	CASRTGTRENQPQHF
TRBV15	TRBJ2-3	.	CATRGTPRSADTQYF
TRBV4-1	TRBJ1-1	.	CASSAGVGSTEAFF
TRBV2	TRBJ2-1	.	CASSVYWGGLAGEYPYNEQFF
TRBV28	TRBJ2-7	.	CASRSGQVDEQYF
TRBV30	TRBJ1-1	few	CAWSTRGANTEAFF
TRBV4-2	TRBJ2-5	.	CASSQDAGGGETQYF
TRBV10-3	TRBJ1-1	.	CAISLTDTEAFF
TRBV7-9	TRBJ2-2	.	CASSRPEVRTGELFF
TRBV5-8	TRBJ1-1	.	CASSLRFGTKNTEAFF
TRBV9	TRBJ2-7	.	CASSVSERAVYEQYF
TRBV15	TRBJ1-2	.	CATSRVIDPGYGYTF
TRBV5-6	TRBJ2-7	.	CASSLYDGAYEQYF
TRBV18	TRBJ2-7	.	CASSPGTGGYEQYF
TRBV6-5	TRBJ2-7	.	CASSYGAGAEQYF
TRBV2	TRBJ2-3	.	CASSERRADTDTQYF
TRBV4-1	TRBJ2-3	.	CASSQRTSGGGLYTQYF
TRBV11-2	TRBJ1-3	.	CASSSFDPQGRNTIYF
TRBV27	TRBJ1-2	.	CASSSVPTGGLHGYTF
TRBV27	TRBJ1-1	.	CASSLDRNEAFF
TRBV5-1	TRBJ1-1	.	CASSLASSPGDTEAFF
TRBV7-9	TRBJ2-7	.	CASGPGQGPYEQYF
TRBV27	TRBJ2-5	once	CASSLVAGLGGVGETQYF